This TCR beta chain was profiled in a study of T cells in localized non-small cell lung cancer. The CDR3 extends over 14 amino acids. The germline CDR1 and CDR2 sequences are SGHDT and YYEEEE. V was trimmed by 4 bases and J by 3 bases, leaving 14 bases between them. Findings and limits, study-wide: Heterogeneity within the tumor remains possible, as just one region underwent sequencing. There was higher T cell clonality in uninvolved adjacent lung than in tumor, and it was highest there.

This clone is medium-sized within its sample. Its antigen is still unknown. TCRdb's table, derived via immunoSEQ multiplex PCR, lists solely in-frame clones and lacks some. Of around 40,000 clones in the sample, 65% to 90% were seen once. The sequence came from a man between 40 and 69 years old with stage II lung adenocarcinoma. Sequences were derived from PBMCs, sampled before any cancer treatment. The chain has TRBV5-6 and TRBJ2-7, with a weak D call TRBD2 (6 bases). CDR3 in amino acids: CASSRRTTHYEQYF. The CDR3 DNA reads TGTGCCAGCAGCCGGCGGACTACCCACTACGAGCAGTACTTC. The full variable domain, with the rest looked up from reference TRBV5-6 and TRBJ2-7, is DAGVTQSPTHLIKTRGQQVTLRCSPKSGHDTVSWYQQALGQGPQFIFQYYEEEERQRGNFPDRFSGHQFPNYSSELNVNALLLGDSALYLCASSRRTTHYEQYFGPGTRLTVT.